Listed below are T cell receptor beta chains from one sample, sequenced in a study of shared clonotypes between healthy human individuals. Sequencing was performed with immunoSEQ multiplex PCR; in TCRdb, only in-frame clones are kept and a portion is missing. The sample has more than 900,000 clones, approximately 78% seen once. Input material: memory CD4+ T cells from PBMCs. The receptors were sampled from a man aged 18-30 years in good health. Some clones in this sample may be carry-over from other donors' samples. The CDR3 runs from the conserved cysteine through the conserved F or W. D genes are given only for firm matches. A row's size may be missing; if present it is once, few, many or a size class.

j_call v_call clone_size d_call cdr3_length cdr3_nt cdr3_aa
TRBJ2-7 TRBV5-1 . . 15 TGCGCCAGCAGCGATAGGACGGGGAGCTCCTACGAGCAGTACTTC CASSDRTGSSYEQYF
TRBJ2-3 TRBV7-9 . . 14 TGTGCCAGCAGCTTAGCGGGCGTCACAGATACGCAGTATTTT CASSLAGVTDTQYF
TRBJ1-2 TRBV6-1 . . 15 TGTGCCAGCAGTGAAGCAACGGCAGGAGTACCCGGCTACACCTTC CASSEATAGVPGYTF
TRBJ2-1 TRBV9 . TRBD2 19 TGTGCCAGCAGCGTAGGTCATCCGGGGACTAGCGGGAGATTGAGTGAGCAGTTCTTC CASSVGHPGTSGRLSEQFF
TRBJ1-1 TRBV5-1 . . 15 TGCGCCAGCAGCCGAGCCGGGGGGCCCGGGACTGAAGCTTTCTTT CASSRAGGPGTEAFF
TRBJ2-5 TRBV11-3 . TRBD2 15 TGTGCCAGCAGCCGAATGGGACTAGCGGAAGAGACCCAGTACTTC CASSRMGLAEETQYF
TRBJ2-7 TRBV5-1 . . 13 TGCGCCAGCAGCTTGGAGGGCAGCTACGAGCAGTACTTC CASSLEGSYEQYF
TRBJ2-5 TRBV5-1 . . 15 TGCGCCAGCAGCTTATTTAGCGCCCCCCAAGAGACCCAGTACTTC CASSLFSAPQETQYF
TRBJ2-2 TRBV5-8 . . 15 TGTGCCAGCAGACAGACACCATCGAACACCGGGGAGCTGTTTTTT CASRQTPSNTGELFF
TRBJ2-6 TRBV29-1 . TRBD1 14 TGCAGCGTCAGACAGGGAATGGGGGCCAACGTCCTGACTTTC CSVRQGMGANVLTF
TRBJ2-7 TRBV7-9 few TRBD1 14 TGTGCCAGCAGCTTCCCGACAGGGGCGGGGGAGCAGTACTTC CASSFPTGAGEQYF
TRBJ2-3 TRBV4-1 . TRBD2 15 TGCGCCAGTCGGGCGGGAGGGGGTTTTTCAGATACGCAGTATTTT CASRAGGGFSDTQYF
TRBJ2-7 TRBV30 . TRBD1 13 TGTGCCTGGGCCGGGACAGGGGTCTACGAGCAGTACTTC CAWAGTGVYEQYF
TRBJ2-7 TRBV6-1 . . 14 TGTGCCAGCATAGTCGACTGGGGGGCCTACGAGCAGTACTTC CASIVDWGAYEQYF
TRBJ2-7 TRBV4-3 once . 17 TGCGCCAGCAGCCAAGTTCTTGTCGGCGGGACCACCTACGAGCAGTACTTC CASSQVLVGGTTYEQYF
TRBJ1-5 TRBV11-2 . . 13 TGTGCCAGCAGCTTATTCTTCAATCAGCCCCAGCATTTT CASSLFFNQPQHF
TRBJ2-4 TRBV18 once TRBD2 17 TGTGCCAGCTCACCACCCACCGGGACTAGCGGGAGAAACATTCAGTACTTC CASSPPTGTSGRNIQYF
TRBJ2-5 TRBV4-1 . . 16 TGCGTCAGCAGCCAATTTGATGGCAGGGCCAGCGGGACCCAGTACTTC CVSSQFDGRASGTQYF
TRBJ2-3 TRBV11-2 once . 15 TGTGCCAGCAGCTTATTTTCGTTAGACACAGATACGCAGTATTTT CASSLFSLDTDTQYF
TRBJ2-2 TRBV2 . . 14 TGTGCCAGCAGACGTACGGTTAACACCGGGGAGCTGTTTTTT CASRRTVNTGELFF
TRBJ2-7 TRBV30 . TRBD1 14 TGTGCCTGCGCCCGGGACAGGGGGTTCTACGAGCAGTACTTC CACARDRGFYEQYF
TRBJ2-1 TRBV5-1 . TRBD1 15 TGCGCCAGCAGCCTAGGACAGGGCTCCTACAATGAGCAGTTCTTC CASSLGQGSYNEQFF
TRBJ2-3 TRBV5-5 . . 11 TGTGCCAGCAGCTTGGGTCTAGCGCAGTATTTT CASSLGLAQYF
TRBJ1-2 TRBV28 . TRBD1 14 TGTGCCAGCAGGCTTACAGGGGGCGCGGGTGGCTACACCTTC CASRLTGGAGGYTF
TRBJ2-7 TRBV14 once . 16 TGTGCCAGCAGCCAAGTCGCCGGCAGGGGTTTCCACGAGCAGTACTTC CASSQVAGRGFHEQYF
TRBJ2-7 TRBV7-8 . TRBD2 15 TGTGCCAGCAGCTTAGCTAGCGGGAGGGCCTACGAGCAGTACTTC CASSLASGRAYEQYF
TRBJ2-1 TRBV7-2 . . 15 TGTGCCAGCAGCTCGACCGGCACTAGCAGGGATGAGCAGTTCTTC CASSSTGTSRDEQFF
TRBJ2-7 TRBV27 . TRBD1 16 TGTGCCAGCAGTTCGCCCGGGACAGGGTATTACTACGAGCAGTACTTC CASSSPGTGYYYEQYF
TRBJ2-2 TRBV7-2 . . 14 TGTGCCAGCAGCTCGACTAGTTGGGCCGGGGAGCTGTTTTTT CASSSTSWAGELFF
TRBJ2-6 TRBV18 . . 15 TGTGCCAGCTCACCGGACAACTCTGGGGCCAACGTCCTGACTTTC CASSPDNSGANVLTF
TRBJ2-2 TRBV10-3 . TRBD1 15 TGTGCCATCAGCCCCCACAGGGGTGATCCCGGGGAGCTGTTTTTT CAISPHRGDPGELFF
TRBJ1-2 TRBV7-2 . . 13 TGTGCCAGCAAACCAGGGCTCGGCTATGGCTACACCTTC CASKPGLGYGYTF
TRBJ2-1 TRBV5-1 . TRBD2 13 TGCGCCAGCAGCTTATCGGGAGGCAATGAGCAGTTCTTC CASSLSGGNEQFF
TRBJ1-3 TRBV6-1 . TRBD1 15 TGTGCCAGCAGTTTAACGACAGGGAGAGGAAACACCATATATTTT CASSLTTGRGNTIYF
TRBJ1-2 TRBV11-2 once . 14 TGTGCCAGCAGCTTAGTCCCCGGGAACTATGGCTACACCTTC CASSLVPGNYGYTF
TRBJ2-1 TRBV7-2 . . 14 TGTGCCAGCAGCTTCACAGCCGTCTACAATGAGCAGTTCTTC CASSFTAVYNEQFF
TRBJ1-4 TRBV5-1 few . 13 TGCGCCAGCAGCTCTTCCGTAGGAGGGAAACTGTTTTTT CASSSSVGGKLFF
TRBJ2-7 TRBV18 . . 15 TGTGCCAGCTCACCGGCACAGGGACCTTTGGGAGAGCAGTACTTC CASSPAQGPLGEQYF
TRBJ1-4 TRBV5-6 . . 16 TGTGCCAGCAGCTACACCTCCGGAGGGTTTGTTCGGAAACTGTTTTTT CASSYTSGGFVRKLFF
TRBJ2-7 TRBV5-4 . TRBD1 15 TGTGCCAGCAGCCGAGGACAGGCCCCCACCTACGAGCAGTACTTC CASSRGQAPTYEQYF
TRBJ1-1 TRBV10-3 . . 14 TGTGCCACGACGCCCCCCGGGACGAACACTGAAGCTTTCTTT CATTPPGTNTEAFF
TRBJ1-1 TRBV29-1 few . 13 TGCAGCGTTGATAACGCAGGCGGCACTGAAGCTTTCTTT CSVDNAGGTEAFF
TRBJ2-7 TRBV11-1 . . 14 TGTGCCAGCAGTCCGAGGACAGCCTCCTACGAGCAGTACTTC CASSPRTASYEQYF
TRBJ1-2 TRBV15 once . 17 TGTGCCACCAGCGAGAGCTTAAGTGGGGCGGATAACTATGGCTACACCTTC CATSESLSGADNYGYTF
TRBJ2-3 TRBV5-1 many . 15 TGCGCCAGCAGCTTGGGGTGGGGCGGCACAGATACGCAGTATTTT CASSLGWGGTDTQYF
TRBJ1-5 TRBV28 . . 13 TGTGCCAGCAGTTTTCTCGGGGGTCAGCCCCAGCATTTT CASSFLGGQPQHF
TRBJ1-5 TRBV4-1 few . 13 TGCGCCAGCAGCCAAGTTGAGGGACAGCCCCAGCATTTT CASSQVEGQPQHF
TRBJ2-1 TRBV7-3 . . 13 TGTGCCAGCAGCCCGACTTACTACAATGAGCAGTTCTTC CASSPTYYNEQFF
TRBJ1-5 TRBV7-8 . TRBD1 17 TGTGCCAGCAGCTGGAGAACGGGACAGGGGGAGGGTCAGCCCCAGCATTTT CASSWRTGQGEGQPQHF
TRBJ1-1 TRBV18 . . 13 TGTGCCAGCTCACCTGCCCTGAACACTGAAGCTTTCTTT CASSPALNTEAFF
TRBJ2-6 TRBV30 . . 13 TGTGCCTGGAGAGAGACTGGGGCCAACGTCCTGACTTTC CAWRETGANVLTF
TRBJ2-7 TRBV9 . . 13 TGTGCCAGCAGCGTAGAGGGATCCAACGAGCAGTACTTC CASSVEGSNEQYF
TRBJ2-7 TRBV28 few TRBD2 15 TGTGCCAGCAGTGGACTAGCGGGAGGGCGCTACGAGCAGTACTTC CASSGLAGGRYEQYF
TRBJ2-3 TRBV9 . . 15 TGTGCCAGCAGCCCCCTTCCTGGCTACACAGATACGCAGTATTTT CASSPLPGYTDTQYF
TRBJ1-2 TRBV2 . . 16 TGTGCCAGGTCTAACAGGATGGGCAGCGCTAACTATGGCTACACCTTC CARSNRMGSANYGYTF
TRBJ2-3 TRBV15 . . 17 TGTGCCACCAGCAGAGAAGTAGGGAGAGGGAACAGAGATACGCAGTATTTT CATSREVGRGNRDTQYF
TRBJ1-3 TRBV19 . . 18 TGTGCCAGTAGTACGGGACGGCTGGTCGAATATTCTGGAAACACCATATATTTT CASSTGRLVEYSGNTIYF
TRBJ2-5 TRBV7-3 . . 13 TGTGCCAGCAGCCCCAGGGGGAGGGAGACCCAGTACTTC CASSPRGRETQYF
TRBJ1-2 TRBV21-1 . . 12 TGTGCCAGCAGCGGAGAAAGAAATGGCTACACCTTC CASSGERNGYTF